This TCR beta chain comes out of a study of OX40 agonist ivuxolimab in advanced cancers. Produced via immunoSEQ multiplex PCR; TCRdb's table is partial and in-frame only. The table lists just over 35,000 clones, approximately 76% of them singletons. The CDR3 covers 14 residues. Germline-derived CDR1 and CDR2 are LNHDA and SQIVND (reference sequence). With 4 bases removed from V and 5 bases from J, the gap between germline ends came to 12 bases. This specimen consisted of CD4+ or CD8+ T cells sorted from blood, obtained in a trial of the OX40 agonist ivuxolimab. The chain is built from TRBV19 and TRBJ1-5; D unclear. This TCR was sampled from an adult with an advanced solid tumor such as melanoma, head and neck, liver or kidney cancer. The CDR3 coding sequence is TGTGCCAGTAGTAACCTAGGAAGGGATCAGCCCCAGCATTTT. This sequence encodes CASSNLGRDQPQHF.